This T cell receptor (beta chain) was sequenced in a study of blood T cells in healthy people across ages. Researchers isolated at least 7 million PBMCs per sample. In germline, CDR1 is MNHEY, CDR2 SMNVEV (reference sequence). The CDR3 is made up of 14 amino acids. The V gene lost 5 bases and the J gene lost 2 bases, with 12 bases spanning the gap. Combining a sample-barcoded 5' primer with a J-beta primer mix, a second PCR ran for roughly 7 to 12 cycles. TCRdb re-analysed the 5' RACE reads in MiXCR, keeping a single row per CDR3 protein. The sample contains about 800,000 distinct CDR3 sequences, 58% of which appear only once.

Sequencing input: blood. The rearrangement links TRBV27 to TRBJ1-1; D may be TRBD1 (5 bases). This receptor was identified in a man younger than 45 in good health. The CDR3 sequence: CASSPLRDNTEAFF. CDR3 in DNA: TGTGCCAGCAGTCCACTCCGGGACAACACTGAAGCTTTCTTT.